The rows below give T cell receptor beta chains drawn from one sample of a study of blood T cell repertoires in COVID-19. Some clones are missing from TCRdb's copy, which holds only in-frame ones; the method was immunoSEQ multiplex PCR. The repertoire has 120,000 to 150,000 clones, around 88% of them found once; the top ten carry 1.5%. The specimen was peripheral blood. The receptors here all came from a woman aged 55-70 years with acute or convalescent COVID-19. CDR3s include the opening cysteine and the closing phenylalanine or tryptophan. A D gene is named only where the DNA matches it firmly. Where a row states a size, it is once, few, many or the class of an expanded clone; other rows omit it.

D gene	clone size	J gene	V gene	CDR3 DNA	CDR3 protein
TRBD1	once	TRBJ1-1	TRBV19	TGTGCCAGTAGCGGACAGGGGCACACTGAAGCTTTCTTT	CASSGQGHTEAFF
NA	NA	TRBJ1-2	TRBV29-1	TGCAGCGTTGAAGATCCATCCAGACTCTATGGCTACACCTTC	CSVEDPSRLYGYTF
NA	NA	TRBJ1-4	TRBV19	TGTGCCAGTAGTCGACGGGAGGAGGGAGAAAAACTGTTTTTT	CASSRREEGEKLFF
TRBD1	NA	TRBJ2-5	TRBV19	TGTGCCAGTAGTAGAGGGACAGGGGGAGAGACCCAGTACTTC	CASSRGTGGETQYF
NA	NA	TRBJ1-1	TRBV12-3/TRBV12-4	TGTGCCAGCAGTTTCTCGGGGGGCGCAGCTTTCTTT	CASSFSGGAAFF
TRBD1	NA	TRBJ2-3	TRBV7-3	TGTGCCAGCAGCACCCGGACAGGGGCGTCGCCAGATACGCAGTATTTT	CASSTRTGASPDTQYF
TRBD1	NA	TRBJ2-1	TRBV4-1	TGCGCCAGCAGCCAAGTGGACAGGATCTACAATGAGCAGTTCTTC	CASSQVDRIYNEQFF
TRBD1	NA	TRBJ1-2	TRBV7-8	TGTGCCAGCAGCTTAGTGGGGGGACAGACTAACTATGGCTACACCTTC	CASSLVGGQTNYGYTF
TRBD1	NA	TRBJ1-1	TRBV5-1	TGCGCCAGCAGCTGGGACGGGACAGGGACTGAAGCTTTCTTT	CASSWDGTGTEAFF
TRBD1	NA	TRBJ1-4	TRBV4-1	TGCGCCACGGAACTGGGACAGGGGAATGAAAAACTGTTTTTT	CATELGQGNEKLFF
TRBD1	once	TRBJ1-3	TRBV5-1	TGCGCCAGCAGCTTGGGGGGACAGTACTCTGGAAACACCATATATTTT	CASSLGGQYSGNTIYF
TRBD2	once	TRBJ2-1	TRBV10-3	TGTGCCATCACCCGACTAGCGGGGGACAATGAGCAGTTCTTC	CAITRLAGDNEQFF
TRBD1	NA	TRBJ1-1	TRBV7-2	TGTGCCAGCAGCCCCGGGACAGGGCTCGCGAACACTGAAGCTTTCTTT	CASSPGTGLANTEAFF
NA	NA	TRBJ2-5	TRBV30	TGTGCCTGGAGTACTGCGATAGAGACCCAGTACTTC	CAWSTAIETQYF
TRBD1	once	TRBJ2-1	TRBV12-3/TRBV12-4	TGTGCCAGCGACAGGGATGGCGAGAATGAGCAGTTCTTC	CASDRDGENEQFF
NA	NA	TRBJ2-7	TRBV2	TGTGCCAGCAGTGAAGGTGTGCTTCGAGACTCCTACGAGCAGTACTTC	CASSEGVLRDSYEQYF
TRBD1	NA	TRBJ1-6	TRBV4-3	TGCGCCAGCAGCCAGCGGACAGGGGGGGATTCACCCCTCCACTTT	CASSQRTGGDSPLHF
TRBD1	NA	TRBJ2-5	TRBV6-1	TGTGCCAGCAGTGACCCGACAGGGAGTAAAGAGACCCAGTACTTC	CASSDPTGSKETQYF
TRBD1	NA	TRBJ1-2	TRBV19	TGTGCCAGTAGTATGGGGGTTGGACAGGGAACTAACTATGGCTACACCTTC	CASSMGVGQGTNYGYTF
NA	NA	TRBJ2-5	TRBV7-6	TGTGCCAGCAGCTTAGTCGGGGGGCCTGGGGAGACCCAGTACTTC	CASSLVGGPGETQYF
NA	NA	TRBJ1-6	TRBV5-5	TGTGCCAGCAGCTTGGTAACGAGCAATTCACCCCTCCACTTT	CASSLVTSNSPLHF
NA	NA	TRBJ2-5	TRBV20-1	TGCAGTGCTAGTTATGGAGATGAGACCCAGTACTTC	CSASYGDETQYF
NA	NA	TRBJ1-2	TRBV5-8	TGTGCCAGCAGCTCATTGACTCGACCCGGAGGCTACACCTTC	CASSSLTRPGGYTF
NA	NA	TRBJ1-3	TRBV7-2	TGTGCCAGCAGCTTCTCGAGGGATTCTGGAAACACCATATATTTT	CASSFSRDSGNTIYF
TRBD1	NA	TRBJ1-4	TRBV10-3	TGTGCCATCAGGGGGGACAGGACCACTAATGAAAAACTGTTTTTT	CAIRGDRTTNEKLFF
TRBD1	NA	TRBJ1-1	TRBV5-5	TGTGCCAGCAGCGTGACAGGGGGCGTTGTGAACACTGAAGCTTTCTTT	CASSVTGGVVNTEAFF
TRBD1	once	TRBJ1-5	TRBV6-1	TGTGCCAGCAGTGAGGGCAGGGGGTTGTTTAGCAATCAGCCCCAGCATTTT	CASSEGRGLFSNQPQHF
NA	NA	TRBJ1-2	TRBV12-5	TGTGCTAGTGGTGTCGCCGGGACACACTATGGCTACACCTTC	CASGVAGTHYGYTF
TRBD1	once	TRBJ2-6	TRBV19	TGTGCCAGTAGTGCCGGGACAGGGGTCGGTTCTGGGGCCAACGTCCTGACTTTC	CASSAGTGVGSGANVLTF
TRBD2	NA	TRBJ2-3	TRBV5-1	TGCGCCAGCAGGCCTCAGGAGCGGGGGCCGGGGGATACGCAGTATTTT	CASRPQERGPGDTQYF
TRBD1	NA	TRBJ1-1	TRBV4-2	TGTGCCAGCAGCCAAGATCTCCAGGGGGCCGGGTTGGACACTGAAGCTTTCTTT	CASSQDLQGAGLDTEAFF